This entry lists 24 T cell receptor beta chains sequenced from one sample in a study of PD-1 blockade in classical Hodgkin lymphoma (dated by TCRdb to between 2020 and 2021). Library preparation was by the immunoSEQ multiplex PCR assay. As stored in TCRdb, this immuneACCESS dataset retains in-frame rearrangements with V and J assigned. A fraction of the clones does not appear; measured against another copy, unresolved V genes explain less than half of the discrepancy, and the remainder lacks a known reason. This sample comprises some 17,000 clones, 90% of them detected only once. The ten largest clones take up 6.9% of the sample. The time point label here, explained by the study, means: newly diagnosed, previously untreated cHL patient sample. Material for sequencing was peripheral blood mononuclear cells (PBMCs). These receptors were obtained from a human donor with classical Hodgkin lymphoma.

The chain uses TRBV7-9 and TRBJ1-2; TRBD1 matches 8 bases. V shed 3 bases and J 4 bases; nucleotides not matched to a gene: 4. Germline V gene lookup returns CDR1 SEHNR and CDR2 FQNEAQ (reference sequence). The CDR3 contains 14 residues. The CDR3 coding sequence is TGTGCCAGCAGCTTGACAGGGGACTTCTATGGCTACACCTTC. Protein sequence: CASSLTGDFYGYTF. Drawing the rest from reference TRBV7-9 and TRBJ1-2, the complete variable domain is DTGVSQNPRHKITKRGQNVTFRCDPISEHNRLYWYRQTLGQGPEFLTYFQNEAQLEKSRLLSDRFSAERPKGSFSTLEIQRTEQGDSAMYLCASSLTGDFYGYTFGSGTRLTVV.

The chain employs TRBV5-6 and TRBJ1-5; no definite D call. This CDR3 has 14 residues. Trimming removed 4 bases at V and 2 bases at J, with 10 bases between. Germline V gene lookup returns CDR1 SGHDT and CDR2 YYEEEE. The DNA of the CDR3 is TGTGCCAGCAGCCGGAGGCGGGGCAATCAGCCCCAGCATTTT. Encoded protein: CASSRRRGNQPQHF.

V and J are TRBV25-1 and TRBJ1-5; D is unclear. The V end was cut by 3 bases, the J end by 0 bases, with 6 bases between. The CDR3 length is 14 residues. Germline values: CDR1 MGHDK, CDR2 SYGVNS. CDR3 DNA sequence: TGTGCCAGCAGTGACGGGGATAGCAATCAGCCCCAGCATTTT. It yields the protein CASSDGDSNQPQHF. Supplemented by reference TRBV25-1 and TRBJ1-5, the full variable domain reads EADIYQTPRYLVIGTGKKITLECSQTMGHDKMYWYQQDPGMELHLIHYSYGVNSTEKGDLSSESTVSRIRTEHFPLTLESARPSHTSQYLCASSDGDSNQPQHFGDGTRLSIL.

The rearrangement joins TRBV6-4 to TRBJ2-3, with a weak D call TRBD1 (6 bases). The CDR3 is 14 residues long. The V end was cut by 5 bases, the J end by 1 base, with 10 bases between. Germline V gene lookup returns CDR1 MRHNA and CDR2 SNTAGT. Here the CDR3 reads CASSSQGGTDTQYF. CDR3 coding DNA: TGTGCCAGCAGTTCACAGGGAGGCACAGATACGCAGTATTTT.

This clone has just a few counts. The rearrangement uses TRBV10-3 and TRBJ1-2; unclear D gene. The CDR3 sequence is 14 residues long. The V end lost 11 bases, the J end lost 5 bases, and 21 bases lay between the germline ends. CDR1 is ENHRY, CDR2 SYGVKD, per germline. CDR3 protein: CAVYTGRQLYGYTF. The DNA of the CDR3 is TGTGCCGTTTATACGGGCCGACAATTATATGGCTACACCTTC.

The chain joins TRBV30 to TRBJ1-5; the D is unclear. Trimming removed 3 bases at V and 0 bases at J, with 12 bases between. This CDR3 has 15 residues. Germline loops: CDR1 GTSNPN, CDR2 SVGIG (reference sequence). DNA of the CDR3: TGTGCCTGGAGCCGAATCGACGTTAGCAATCAGCCCCAGCATTTT. Its protein is CAWSRIDVSNQPQHF. Full variable domain (rest looked up from reference TRBV30 and TRBJ1-5): SQTIHQWPATLVQPVGSPLSLECTVEGTSNPNLYWYRQAAGRGLQLLFYSVGIGQISSEVPQNLSASRPQDRQFILSSKKLLLSDSGFYLCAWSRIDVSNQPQHFGDGTRLSIL.

The chain carries TRBV11-2 and TRBJ2-3; the D is unclear. Germline CDR1 and CDR2: SGHAT and FQNNGV. The CDR3 is made up of 15 amino acids. The V end lost 2 bases, the J end lost 2 bases, and 11 bases lay between the germline ends. CDR3 sequence: CASSLWPSPTDTQYF. The CDR3 DNA reads as TGTGCCAGCAGCTTATGGCCCTCCCCCACAGATACGCAGTATTTT. The variable domain in full, completed from reference TRBV11-2 and TRBJ2-3, reads EAGVAQSPRYKIIEKRQSVAFWCNPISGHATLYWYQQILGQGPKLLIQFQNNGVVDDSQLPKDRFSAERLKGVDSTLKIQPAKLEDSAVYLCASSLWPSPTDTQYFGPGTRLTVL.

The chain combines TRBV20-1 with TRBJ2-7; D uncertain. CDR1 is DFQATT and CDR2 is SNEGSKA in the germline V gene (reference sequence). This CDR3 has 11 amino acids. Deletions cut 2 bases from V and 9 bases from J, with 11 bases between. CDR3 DNA: TGCAGTGCTAGACTTGACGCAGGGCAGTACTTC. As protein: CSARLDAGQYF.

J is TRBJ1-5 and V is TRBV19; D is undetermined. Trimming stripped 11 bases from V and 4 bases from J, with 18 bases between. Germline V CDR1 and CDR2: LNHDA, SQIVND (reference sequence). The CDR3 is made up of 14 amino acids. The CDR3 nucleotides read TGTGCCGGAAGACATACCCACGGGAATCAGCCCCAGCATTTT. Translated, it gives CAGRHTHGNQPQHF.

The CDR3 here is CASTNRAGATNEKLFF. The CDR3 nucleotides are TGTGCCAGTACCAACAGGGCGGGAGCAACTAATGAAAAACTGTTTTTT. This chain uses TRBV19 with TRBJ1-4, with D possibly being TRBD1 (6 bases). This CDR3 has 16 residues. Germline V gene sequence: CDR1 LNHDA, CDR2 SQIVND (reference sequence). Trimming removed 7 bases at V and 0 bases at J, with 15 bases between.

This chain links TRBV6-4 with TRBJ2-1; TRBD1 agrees at 7 bases. V lost 4 bases, J lost 5 bases, and 2 bases stayed unmatched. Germline lookup yields CDR1 MRHNA and CDR2 SNTAGT. The CDR3 covers 13 residues. The chain's CDR3 is CASSVTGDNEQFF. CDR3 DNA sequence: TGTGCCAGCAGTGTCACAGGGGACAATGAGCAGTTCTTC.

V gene TRBV6-4 combines with J gene TRBJ2-6, with D hard to call. Germline V gene sequence: CDR1 MRHNA, CDR2 SNTAGT. Trimming pared 5 bases from V and 0 bases from J, leaving 8 bases between. The CDR3 has 15 residues. The CDR3 DNA follows: TGTGCCAGCAGTCCGACCTACTCTGGGGCCAACGTCCTGACTTTC. Protein product: CASSPTYSGANVLTF.

The genes are TRBV7-2 and TRBJ2-3; the D gene is possibly TRBD1 (6 bases). Germline V lookup: CDR1 SGHTA, CDR2 FQGNSA. V was trimmed by 11 bases and J by 2 bases, leaving 14 bases between them. The CDR3 spans 13 residues. CDR3 in DNA: TGTGCCGGGGGCGGAAGTCACACAGATACGCAGTATTTT. The encoded protein is CAGGGSHTDTQYF.

This chain connects TRBV4-1 to TRBJ2-1, with 7 bases identical to TRBD2. V was pared by 3 bases and J by 8 bases, with 10 bases of the junction left unmatched. The germline gives CDR1 MGHRA, CDR2 YSYEKL. CDR3 length equals 15 residues. For the CDR3, the DNA is TGCGCCAGCAGCCAGGGGGGGAGGGCCCCCCATGAGCAGTTCTTC. Translating it yields CASSQGGRAPHEQFF.

CDR3 coding DNA: TGTGCCAGCAGCGTTGCGACAGGGGGTCCGAACACTGAAGCTTTCTTT. Translating it yields CASSVATGGPNTEAFF. This sequence joins TRBV9 and TRBJ1-1, with TRBD1 matching 9 bases. The CDR3 is 16 residues long. Germline V gives CDR1 SGDLS, CDR2 YYNGEE. Germline trimming cut 2 bases from V and 1 base from J; bases unmatched to any gene: 6.

The V gene is TRBV10-2, the J gene TRBJ2-5, with 10 bases matching TRBD2. V shed 6 bases and J 5 bases; nucleotides not matched to a gene: 12. The CDR3 length is 16 residues. CDR1 is WSHSY, CDR2 SAAADI, per germline. CDR3 residues: CASRGELAGSRETQYF. The CDR3 nucleotides are TGCGCCAGCAGGGGGGAACTAGCGGGAAGTCGTGAGACCCAGTACTTC.

This chain uses TRBV29-1 with TRBJ2-7, with D unresolved. V gave up 4 bases and J gave up 6 bases, with 10 bases separating them. The CDR3 extends over 11 amino acids. Per the germline V gene, CDR1 is SQVTM and CDR2 is ANQGSEA. CDR3 residues: CSVGPPGEQYF. In nucleotides, the CDR3 is TGCAGCGTTGGCCCCCCCGGCGAGCAGTACTTC.

CDR3 bases: TGTGCCAGCAGCTCGGGACTTAACTACGAGCAGTACTTC. This sequence encodes CASSSGLNYEQYF. The J gene is TRBJ2-7, the V gene TRBV11-2, with D possibly matching TRBD2 (6 bases). CDR3 length equals 13 residues. From germline, CDR1 is SGHAT and CDR2 FQNNGV. The V gene lost 4 bases and the J gene lost 3 bases, with 10 bases spanning the gap.

Here the CDR3 reads CASSSRTSGRARETQYF. CDR3 DNA sequence: TGTGCCAGCAGCTCTAGGACTAGCGGGAGGGCCAGAGAGACCCAGTACTTC. The V call is TRBV13, the J call TRBJ2-5, with TRBD2 identical over 15 bases. Germline lookup yields CDR1 PRHDT and CDR2 FYEKMQ (reference sequence). The length of the CDR3 is 17 residues. V was pared by 4 bases and J by 4 bases, with 7 bases of the junction left unmatched.

This clone was observed once. The chain joins TRBV14 to TRBJ2-7; D uncertain. Germline V gene sequence: CDR1 SGHDN, CDR2 FVKESK. The CDR3 loop spans 15 amino acids. Between the trimmed V and J ends, which lost 0 bases and 4 bases, there was a span of 13 bases. CDR3 amino acids: CASSQDTSVGYEQYF. CDR3 in DNA: TGTGCCAGCAGCCAAGATACCAGCGTAGGGTACGAGCAGTACTTC.

The chain recombines TRBV30 with TRBJ2-1, with D unclear. The CDR3 is made up of 13 amino acids. Looked up from germline, CDR1 is GTSNPN and CDR2 is SVGIG (reference sequence). The germline V and J ends were trimmed by 1 base and 8 bases, with 12 bases remaining between them. CDR3 protein: CAWSGVGRDEQFF. CDR3 coding DNA: TGTGCCTGGAGTGGGGTGGGAAGGGATGAGCAGTTCTTC.

The chain uses TRBV11-3 and TRBJ2-3, with 8 bases lining up with TRBD1. Germline-derived CDR1 and CDR2 are SGHNT and YENEEA. The trim removed 4 bases at V and 4 bases at J, leaving 4 bases unmatched. This CDR3 comprises 14 residues. CDR3 loop: CASSSAGGPDTQYF. The CDR3 nucleotides are TGTGCCAGCAGCTCCGCAGGGGGCCCAGATACGCAGTATTTT.

This sequence joins TRBV5-1 and TRBJ2-7, with TRBD2 identical over 13 bases. V lost 0 bases to trimming and J lost 3 bases; unmatched junction nucleotides: 3. Germline V gene data show CDR1 as SGHRS and CDR2 as YFSETQ. The CDR3 is made up of 16 amino acids. CDR3 region: CASSLGGLAGFYEQYF. The CDR3 region has the DNA TGCGCCAGCAGCTTGGGGGGACTAGCGGGATTCTACGAGCAGTACTTC.

The V and J genes are TRBV7-9 and TRBJ2-7; 7 bases are shared with TRBD2. Unmatched junction bases numbered 15, after V lost 4 bases and J lost 3 bases. CDR3 length: 17 residues. The V gene's germline CDR1 is SEHNR and CDR2 FQNEAQ (reference sequence). As DNA, the CDR3 is TGTGCCAGCAGCTCGCCGACCGGACTAGGTTTTGGCTACGAGCAGTACTTC. Its protein is CASSSPTGLGFGYEQYF. Full variable domain (missing parts from reference TRBV7-9 and TRBJ2-7): DTGVSQNPRHKITKRGQNVTFRCDPISEHNRLYWYRQTLGQGPEFLTYFQNEAQLEKSRLLSDRFSAERPKGSFSTLEIQRTEQGDSAMYLCASSSPTGLGFGYEQYFGPGTRLTVT.